This entry is about one TCR beta chain. The antigen is not known. CDR1 and CDR2 (germline): MDHEN, SYDVKM. V lost 8 bases and J 8 bases, leaving 15 bases between the germline ends. The CDR3 length is 12 residues. PCR used 60 Vbeta primers and 13 Jbeta primers. Some clones are missing from TCRdb's copy, which holds only in-frame ones; the method was immunoSEQ multiplex PCR. The sample lists about 210,000 clones; around 81% were seen once. These data originate in a study of cytomegalovirus exposure and HLA in healthy donors. Overall study: Sequencing of 150 million to 200 million T cells in an earlier analysis found approximately 120 million unique TCR beta sequences. Study findings and constraints: Versus the approximately 720-donor mean, an Asian-associated ancestry cluster reportedly showed fewer N-insertions in a later analysis.

This TCR was recovered from a woman between 50 and 59 years old in good health and CMV-seropositive. The sequenced material came from PBMCs. The genes are TRBV28 and TRBJ1-2, with D possibly matching TRBD1 (6 bases). Written as DNA, the CDR3 is TGTGCCAGCCTATCGACAGGATCAGGCTACACCTTC. Translated, it gives CASLSTGSGYTF.